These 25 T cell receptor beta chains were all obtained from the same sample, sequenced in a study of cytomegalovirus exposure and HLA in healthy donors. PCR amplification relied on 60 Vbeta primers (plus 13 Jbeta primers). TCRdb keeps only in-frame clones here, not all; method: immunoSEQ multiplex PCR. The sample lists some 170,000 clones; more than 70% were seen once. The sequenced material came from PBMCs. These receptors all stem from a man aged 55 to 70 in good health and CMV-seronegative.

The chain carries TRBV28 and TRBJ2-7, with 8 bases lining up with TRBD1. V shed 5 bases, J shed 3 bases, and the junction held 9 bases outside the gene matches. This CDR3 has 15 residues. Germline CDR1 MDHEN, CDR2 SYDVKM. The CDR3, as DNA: TGTGCCAGCAGTCCGATGACAGGGGAGAGCTACGAGCAGTACTTC. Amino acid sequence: CASSPMTGESYEQYF.

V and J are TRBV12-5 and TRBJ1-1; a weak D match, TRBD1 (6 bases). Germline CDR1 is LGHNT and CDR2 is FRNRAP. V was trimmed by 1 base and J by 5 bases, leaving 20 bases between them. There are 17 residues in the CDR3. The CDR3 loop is CASGLAPPEGGGTEAFF. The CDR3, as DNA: TGTGCTAGTGGTTTGGCCCCCCCGGAGGGGGGGGGAACTGAAGCTTTCTTT.

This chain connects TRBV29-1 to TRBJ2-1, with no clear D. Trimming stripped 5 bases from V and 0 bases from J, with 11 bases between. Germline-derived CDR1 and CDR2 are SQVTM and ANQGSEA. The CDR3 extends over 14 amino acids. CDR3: CSVTAVSSYNEQFF. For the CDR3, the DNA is TGCAGCGTTACAGCCGTTAGCTCCTACAATGAGCAGTTCTTC.

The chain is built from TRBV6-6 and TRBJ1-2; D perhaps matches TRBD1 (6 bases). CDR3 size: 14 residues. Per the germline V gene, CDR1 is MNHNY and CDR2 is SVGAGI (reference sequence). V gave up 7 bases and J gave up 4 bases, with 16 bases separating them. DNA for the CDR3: TGTGCCAGCACCATGGACAGATCGGTCTATGGCTACACCTTC. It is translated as CASTMDRSVYGYTF.

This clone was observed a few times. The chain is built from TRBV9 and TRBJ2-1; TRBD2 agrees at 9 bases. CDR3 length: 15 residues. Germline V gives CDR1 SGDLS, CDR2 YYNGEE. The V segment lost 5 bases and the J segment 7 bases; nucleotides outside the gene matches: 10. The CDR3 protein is CASSDSGSLGNEQFF. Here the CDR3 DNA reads TGTGCCAGCAGTGATAGCGGGAGCCTCGGGAATGAGCAGTTCTTC.

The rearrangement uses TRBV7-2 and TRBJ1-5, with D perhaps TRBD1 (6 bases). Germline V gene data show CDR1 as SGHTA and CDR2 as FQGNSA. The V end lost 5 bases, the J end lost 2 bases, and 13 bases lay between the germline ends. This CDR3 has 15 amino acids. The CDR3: CASSPQGFGNQPQHF. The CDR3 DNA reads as TGTGCCAGCAGCCCCCAGGGGTTTGGCAATCAGCCCCAGCATTTT.

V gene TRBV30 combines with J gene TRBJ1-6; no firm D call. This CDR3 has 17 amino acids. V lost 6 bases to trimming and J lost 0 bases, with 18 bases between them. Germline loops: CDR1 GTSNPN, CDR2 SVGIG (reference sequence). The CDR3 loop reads CACPAGDVSSYNSPLHF. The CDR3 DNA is TGTGCCTGCCCTGCCGGGGATGTCAGCTCCTATAATTCACCCCTCCACTTT.

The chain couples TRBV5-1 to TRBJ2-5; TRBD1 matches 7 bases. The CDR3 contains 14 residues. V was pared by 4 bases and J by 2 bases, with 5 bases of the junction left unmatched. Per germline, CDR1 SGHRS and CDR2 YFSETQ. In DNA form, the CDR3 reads TGCGCCAGCAGCGTACAGGGGTGGCAAGAGACCCAGTACTTC. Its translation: CASSVQGWQETQYF. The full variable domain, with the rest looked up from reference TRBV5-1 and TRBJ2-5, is KAGVTQTPRYLIKTRGQQVTLSCSPISGHRSVSWYQQTPGQGLQFLFEYFSETQRNKGNFPGRFSGRQFSNSRSEMNVSTLELGDSALYLCASSVQGWQETQYFGPGTRLLVL.

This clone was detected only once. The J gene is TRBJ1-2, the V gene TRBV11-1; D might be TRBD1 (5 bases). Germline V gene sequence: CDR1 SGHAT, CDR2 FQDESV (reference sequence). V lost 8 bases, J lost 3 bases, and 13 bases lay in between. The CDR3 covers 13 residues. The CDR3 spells CASADGGYYGYTF. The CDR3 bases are TGTGCCAGCGCCGATGGGGGGTACTATGGCTACACCTTC.

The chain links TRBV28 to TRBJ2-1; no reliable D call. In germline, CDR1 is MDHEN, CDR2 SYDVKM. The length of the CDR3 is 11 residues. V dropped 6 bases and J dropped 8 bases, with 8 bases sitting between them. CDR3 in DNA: TGTGCCAGCAGGACATGGCATGAGCAGTTCTTC. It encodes CASRTWHEQFF.

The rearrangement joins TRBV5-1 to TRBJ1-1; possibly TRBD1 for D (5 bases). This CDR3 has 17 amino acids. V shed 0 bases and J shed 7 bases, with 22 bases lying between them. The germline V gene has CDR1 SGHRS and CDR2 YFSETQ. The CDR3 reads CASSLGMRGTRESEAFF. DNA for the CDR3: TGCGCCAGCAGCTTGGGAATGCGGGGGACTCGTGAGAGTGAAGCTTTCTTT.

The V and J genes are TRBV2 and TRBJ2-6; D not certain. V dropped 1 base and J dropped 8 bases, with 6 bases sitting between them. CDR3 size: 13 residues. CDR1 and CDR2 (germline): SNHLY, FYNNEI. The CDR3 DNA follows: TGTGCCAGCAGTGAAGGAAACACCAACGTCCTGACTTTC. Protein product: CASSEGNTNVLTF.

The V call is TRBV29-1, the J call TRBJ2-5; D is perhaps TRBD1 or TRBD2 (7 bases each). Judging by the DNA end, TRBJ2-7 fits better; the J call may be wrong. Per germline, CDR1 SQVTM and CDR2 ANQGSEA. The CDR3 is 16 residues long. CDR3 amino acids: CSVEDREAGGSYEQYF. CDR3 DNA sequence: TGCAGCGTTGAAGATCGGGAGGCAGGGGGCTCCTACGAGCAGTACTTC.

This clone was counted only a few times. The CDR3 reads CASSPGQGGWEKLFF. The CDR3 nucleotides are TGTGCCAGCAGTCCGGGACAGGGAGGTTGGGAAAAACTGTTTTTT. The chain joins TRBV6-5 to TRBJ1-4, with 9 bases that match TRBD1. Germline CDR1 reads MNHEY; CDR2 reads SVGAGI. The CDR3 extends over 15 amino acids. Losses at the gene ends were 5 bases for V and 8 bases for J; bases not matched to a gene: 9.

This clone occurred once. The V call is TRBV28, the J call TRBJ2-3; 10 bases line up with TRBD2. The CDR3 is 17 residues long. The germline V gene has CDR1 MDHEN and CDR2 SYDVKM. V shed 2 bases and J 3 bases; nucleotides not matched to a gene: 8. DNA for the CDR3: TGTGCCAGCAGTTTAGAGTCCGGGACTAGCGTAACAGATACGCAGTATTTT. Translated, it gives CASSLESGTSVTDTQYF.

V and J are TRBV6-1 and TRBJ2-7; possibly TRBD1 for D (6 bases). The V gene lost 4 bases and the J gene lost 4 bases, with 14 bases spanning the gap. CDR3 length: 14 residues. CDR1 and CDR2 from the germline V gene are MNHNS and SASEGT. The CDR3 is CASSGGGPKYEQYF. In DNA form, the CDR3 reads TGTGCCAGCAGTGGTGGGGGCCCAAAATACGAGCAGTACTTC.

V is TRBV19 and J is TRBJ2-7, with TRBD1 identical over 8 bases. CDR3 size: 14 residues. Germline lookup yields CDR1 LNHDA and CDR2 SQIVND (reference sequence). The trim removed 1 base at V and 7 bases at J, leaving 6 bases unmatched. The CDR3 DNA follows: TGTGCCAGTAGTATAGCCGGACAGGGCGGGGAGCAGTACTTC. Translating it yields CASSIAGQGGEQYF.

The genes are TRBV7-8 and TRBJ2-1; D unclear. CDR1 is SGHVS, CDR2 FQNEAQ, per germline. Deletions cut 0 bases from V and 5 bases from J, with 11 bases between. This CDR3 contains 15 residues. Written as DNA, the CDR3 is TGTGCCAGCAGCTTAGCGCTGAGTTTCAACAATGAGCAGTTCTTC. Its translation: CASSLALSFNNEQFF.

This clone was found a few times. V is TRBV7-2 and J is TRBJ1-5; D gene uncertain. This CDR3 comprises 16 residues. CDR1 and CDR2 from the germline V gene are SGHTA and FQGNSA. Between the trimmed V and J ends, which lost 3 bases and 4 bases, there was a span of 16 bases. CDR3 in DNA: TGTGCCAGCAGCTTCAATCCTACGGGTGGAAATCAGCCCCAGCATTTT. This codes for CASSFNPTGGNQPQHF.

The CDR3 DNA follows: TGCGCCAGCAGCTCCACCGGGACAGGGGAGAAGGAGCAGTACTTC. Translation: CASSSTGTGEKEQYF. J is TRBJ2-7 and V is TRBV5-1; TRBD1 matches at 10 bases. CDR1 is SGHRS and CDR2 is YFSETQ in the germline V gene. J lost 7 bases, V lost 3 bases, and 10 bases had no gene match. This CDR3 spans 15 amino acids.

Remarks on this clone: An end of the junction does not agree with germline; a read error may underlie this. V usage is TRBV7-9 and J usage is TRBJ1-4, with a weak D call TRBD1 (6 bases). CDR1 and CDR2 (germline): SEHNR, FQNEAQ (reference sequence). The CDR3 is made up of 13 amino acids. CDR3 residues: CSSSSTGWEKLFF. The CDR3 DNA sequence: TGTTCCAGCAGCTCTACAGGGTGGGAAAAACTGTTTTTT.

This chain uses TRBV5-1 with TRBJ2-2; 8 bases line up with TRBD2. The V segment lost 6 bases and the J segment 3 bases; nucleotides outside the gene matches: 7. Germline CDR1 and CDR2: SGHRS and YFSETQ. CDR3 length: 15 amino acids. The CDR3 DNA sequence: TGCGCCAGCACCGCTTCGCGGGGGGACACCGGGGAGCTGTTTTTT. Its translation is CASTASRGDTGELFF.

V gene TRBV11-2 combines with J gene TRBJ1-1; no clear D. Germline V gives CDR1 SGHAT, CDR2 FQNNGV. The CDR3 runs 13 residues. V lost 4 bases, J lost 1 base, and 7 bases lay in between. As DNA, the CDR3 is TGTGCCAGCAGCTCCCGACAGAACACTGAAGCTTTCTTT. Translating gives CASSSRQNTEAFF.

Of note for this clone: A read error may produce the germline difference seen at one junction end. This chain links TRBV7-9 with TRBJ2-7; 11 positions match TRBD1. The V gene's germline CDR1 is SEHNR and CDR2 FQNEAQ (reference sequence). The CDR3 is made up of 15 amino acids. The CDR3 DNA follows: TGTTCCAGCAGCCCCAGCCGGACAGGGGGCTATGAGCAGTACTTC. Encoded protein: CSSSPSRTGGYEQYF. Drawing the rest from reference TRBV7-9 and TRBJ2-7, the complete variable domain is DTGVSQNPRHKITKRGQNVTFRCDPISEHNRLYWYRQTLGQGPEFLTYFQNEAQLEKSRLLSDRFSAERPKGSFSTLEIQRTEQGDSAMYLCSSSPSRTGGYEQYFGPGTRLTVT.

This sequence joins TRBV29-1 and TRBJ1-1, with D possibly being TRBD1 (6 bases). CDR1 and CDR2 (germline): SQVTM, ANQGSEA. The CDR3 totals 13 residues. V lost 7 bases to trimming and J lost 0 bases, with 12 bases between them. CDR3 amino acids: CSGAGTLNTEAFF. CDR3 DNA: TGCAGCGGAGCCGGGACACTGAACACTGAAGCTTTCTTT. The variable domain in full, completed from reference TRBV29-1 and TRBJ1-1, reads SAVISQKPSRDICQRGTSLTIQCQVDSQVTMMFWYRQQPGQSLTLIATANQGSEATYESGFVIDKFPISRPNLTFSTLTVSNMSPEDSSIYLCSGAGTLNTEAFFGQGTRLTVV.